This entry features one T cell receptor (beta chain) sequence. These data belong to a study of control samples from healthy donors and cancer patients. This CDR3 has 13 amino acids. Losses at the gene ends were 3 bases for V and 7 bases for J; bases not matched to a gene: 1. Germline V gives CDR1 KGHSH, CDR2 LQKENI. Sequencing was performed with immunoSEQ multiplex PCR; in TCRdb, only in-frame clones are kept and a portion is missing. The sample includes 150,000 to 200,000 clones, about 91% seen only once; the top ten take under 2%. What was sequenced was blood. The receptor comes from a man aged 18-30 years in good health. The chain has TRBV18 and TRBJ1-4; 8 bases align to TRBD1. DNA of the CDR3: TGTGCCAGCTCACCCGGACAGGGTGAAAAACTGTTTTTT. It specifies CASSPGQGEKLFF.